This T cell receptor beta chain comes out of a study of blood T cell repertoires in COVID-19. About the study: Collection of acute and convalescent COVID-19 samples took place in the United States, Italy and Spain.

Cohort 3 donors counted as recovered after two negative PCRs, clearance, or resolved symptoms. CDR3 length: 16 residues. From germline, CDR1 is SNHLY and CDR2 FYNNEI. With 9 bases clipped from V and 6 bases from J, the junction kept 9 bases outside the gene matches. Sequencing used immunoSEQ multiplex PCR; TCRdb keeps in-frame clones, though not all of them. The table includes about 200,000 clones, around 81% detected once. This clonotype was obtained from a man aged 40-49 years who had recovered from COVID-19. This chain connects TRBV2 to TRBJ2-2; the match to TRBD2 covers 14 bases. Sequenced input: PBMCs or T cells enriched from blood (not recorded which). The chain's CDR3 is CARMTSGGAGAGELFF. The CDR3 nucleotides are TGTGCCAGGATGACTAGCGGGGGGGCCGGAGCCGGGGAGCTGTTTTTT.